This TCR beta chain emerged from a study of identical twins. V lost 2 bases to trimming and J lost 1 base; unmatched junction nucleotides: 6. The germline CDR1 and CDR2 sequences are SGHAT and FQNNGV. This CDR3 comprises 16 residues. Study observations and caveats: Twin pairs' shared out-of-frame alpha sequences were enriched in low generation probability. Abundant beta clonotypes from cord blood bore fewer insertions; memory repertoires lacked this pattern.

Template switching introduced a universal primer site, and the cDNA bore unique molecular identifiers. TCRdb itself ran the 5' RACE reads through MiXCR, one entry per CDR3 protein. The sample yields around 220,000 distinct CDR3 sequences, over 12% seen once. Details on this clonotype: Antigen unknown.

The sample was memory (CD45RO+) T cells sorted from blood. The source of this sequence is a young woman in good health. V is TRBV11-2 and J is TRBJ2-3; 7 nucleotides line up with TRBD2. The chain's CDR3 is CASSLLGRQGTDTQYF. The CDR3 bases are TGTGCCAGCAGCTTACTCGGGAGGCAGGGCACAGATACGCAGTATTTT.